This T cell receptor beta chain was observed in a study of blood T cell repertoires in COVID-19. J gave up 7 bases and V 6 bases, and 7 bases lay outside the gene matches. Germline V gives CDR1 LGHDT, CDR2 YNNKEL (reference sequence). The CDR3 extends over 14 amino acids. Here immunoSEQ multiplex PCR was the method, and the copy in TCRdb shows in-frame clones only, minus some. The repertoire holds over 200,000 clones, with just under 90% as singletons. The sequencing sample was made of PBMCs or T cells enriched from blood (not recorded which). The chain combines TRBV3-1 (or the pseudogene TRBV3-2) with TRBJ1-2; 11 nucleotides agree with TRBD1. The sequence came from a woman aged 30 to 39 with acute COVID-19. The CDR3 reads CASRPGQGESGYTF. Here the CDR3 DNA reads TGTGCCAGCAGACCGGGACAGGGGGAGAGTGGCTACACCTTC.